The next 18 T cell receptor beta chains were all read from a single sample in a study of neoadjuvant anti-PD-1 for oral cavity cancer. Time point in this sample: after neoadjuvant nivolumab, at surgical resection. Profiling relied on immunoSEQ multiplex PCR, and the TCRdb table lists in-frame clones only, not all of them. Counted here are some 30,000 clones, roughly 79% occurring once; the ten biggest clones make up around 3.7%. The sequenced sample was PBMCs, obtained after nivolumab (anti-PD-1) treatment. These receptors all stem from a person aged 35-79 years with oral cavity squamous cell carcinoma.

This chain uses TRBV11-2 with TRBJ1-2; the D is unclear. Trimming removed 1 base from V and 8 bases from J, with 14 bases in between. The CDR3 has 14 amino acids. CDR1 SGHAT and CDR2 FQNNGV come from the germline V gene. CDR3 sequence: CASSLVGRLGGYTF. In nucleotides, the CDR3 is TGTGCCAGCAGCTTAGTGGGCAGGCTAGGAGGCTACACCTTC.

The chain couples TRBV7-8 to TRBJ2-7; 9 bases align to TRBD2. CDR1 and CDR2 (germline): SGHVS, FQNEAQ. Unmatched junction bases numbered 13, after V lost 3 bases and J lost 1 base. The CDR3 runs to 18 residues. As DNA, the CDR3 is TGTGCCAGCAGCTTCGGGGCAAGGCTAGCGGGGATTTCCTACGAGCAGTACTTC. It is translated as CASSFGARLAGISYEQYF.

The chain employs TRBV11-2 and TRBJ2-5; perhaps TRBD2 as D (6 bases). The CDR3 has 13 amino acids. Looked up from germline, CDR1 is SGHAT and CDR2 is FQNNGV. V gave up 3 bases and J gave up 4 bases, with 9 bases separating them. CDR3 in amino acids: CASSLGLSETQYF. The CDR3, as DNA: TGTGCCAGCAGCTTGGGACTTTCAGAGACCCAGTACTTC.

The CDR3 region has the DNA TGTGCCTGGGGGGGGCAGGGAGTAGGAGGCTACACCTTC. Protein product: CAWGGQGVGGYTF. The chain employs TRBV30 and TRBJ1-2, with a weak D call TRBD1 (6 bases). The CDR3 spans 13 residues. Trimming cost V 5 bases and J 8 bases, with 18 bases left between them. In germline, CDR1 is GTSNPN, CDR2 SVGIG (reference sequence).

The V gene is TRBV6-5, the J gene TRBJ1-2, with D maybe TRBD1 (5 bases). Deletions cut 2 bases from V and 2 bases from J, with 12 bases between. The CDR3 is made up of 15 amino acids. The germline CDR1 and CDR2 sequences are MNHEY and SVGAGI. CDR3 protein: CASSYREAGNYGYTF. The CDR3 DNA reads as TGTGCCAGCAGTTACCGCGAAGCAGGGAACTATGGCTACACCTTC.

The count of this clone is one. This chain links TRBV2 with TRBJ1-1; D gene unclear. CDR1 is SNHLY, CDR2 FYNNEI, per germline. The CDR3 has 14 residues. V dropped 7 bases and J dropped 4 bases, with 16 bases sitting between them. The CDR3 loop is CASIRSTAGTEAFF. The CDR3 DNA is TGTGCCAGCATCCGATCGACCGCGGGCACTGAAGCTTTCTTT.

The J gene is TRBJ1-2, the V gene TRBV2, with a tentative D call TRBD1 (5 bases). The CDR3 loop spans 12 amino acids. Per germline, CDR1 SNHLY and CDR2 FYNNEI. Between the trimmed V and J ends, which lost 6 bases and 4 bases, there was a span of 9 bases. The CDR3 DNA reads TGTGCCAGCAGCGAAACAGGCTATGGCTACACCTTC. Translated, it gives CASSETGYGYTF.

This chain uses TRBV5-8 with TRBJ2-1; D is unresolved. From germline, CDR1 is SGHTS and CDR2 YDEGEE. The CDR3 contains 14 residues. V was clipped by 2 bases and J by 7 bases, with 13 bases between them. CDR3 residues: CASSFGLRANEQFF. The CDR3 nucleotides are TGTGCCAGCAGCTTTGGGCTCCGTGCGAATGAGCAGTTCTTC.

CDR3 coding DNA: TGTGCCAGCAGCCCCCAGGTCTTTGGTTCTCCCAGACAGTCGAACACCGGGGAGCTGTTTTTT. Amino acids: CASSPQVFGSPRQSNTGELFF. The V call is TRBV4-2, the J call TRBJ2-2, with D maybe TRBD1 (5 bases). The CDR3 covers 21 residues. V was trimmed by 4 bases and J by 0 bases, leaving 27 bases between them. Germline V CDR1 and CDR2: LGHNA, YNFKEQ.

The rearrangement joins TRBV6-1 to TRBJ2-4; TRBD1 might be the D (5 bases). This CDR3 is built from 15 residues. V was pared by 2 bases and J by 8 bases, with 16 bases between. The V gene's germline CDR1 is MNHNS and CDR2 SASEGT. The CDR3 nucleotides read TGTGCCAGCAGTGAAAAAATTAGGGGTGTGGACATTCAGTACTTC. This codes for CASSEKIRGVDIQYF.

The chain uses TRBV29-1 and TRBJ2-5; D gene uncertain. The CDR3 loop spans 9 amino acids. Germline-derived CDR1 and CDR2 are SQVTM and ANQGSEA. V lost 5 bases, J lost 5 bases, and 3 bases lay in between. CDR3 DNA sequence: TGCAGCGTTCCGGAGACCCAGTACTTC. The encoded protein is CSVPETQYF. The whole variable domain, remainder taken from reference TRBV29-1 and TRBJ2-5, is SAVISQKPSRDICQRGTSLTIQCQVDSQVTMMFWYRQQPGQSLTLIATANQGSEATYESGFVIDKFPISRPNLTFSTLTVSNMSPEDSSIYLCSVPETQYFGPGTRLLVL.

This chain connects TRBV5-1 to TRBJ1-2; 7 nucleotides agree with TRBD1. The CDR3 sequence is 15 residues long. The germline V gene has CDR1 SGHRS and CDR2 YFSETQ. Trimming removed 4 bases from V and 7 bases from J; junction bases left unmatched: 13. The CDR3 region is CASSPEGTAFGGYTF. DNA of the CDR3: TGCGCCAGCAGCCCTGAGGGGACAGCCTTCGGTGGCTACACCTTC. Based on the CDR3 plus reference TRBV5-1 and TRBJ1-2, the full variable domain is KAGVTQTPRYLIKTRGQQVTLSCSPISGHRSVSWYQQTPGQGLQFLFEYFSETQRNKGNFPGRFSGRQFSNSRSEMNVSTLELGDSALYLCASSPEGTAFGGYTFGSGTRLTVV.

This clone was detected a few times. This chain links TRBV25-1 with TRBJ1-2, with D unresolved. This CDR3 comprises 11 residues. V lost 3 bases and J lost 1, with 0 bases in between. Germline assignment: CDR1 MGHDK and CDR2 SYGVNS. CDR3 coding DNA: TGTGCCAGCAGTGATAACTATGGCTACACCTTC. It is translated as CASSDNYGYTF.

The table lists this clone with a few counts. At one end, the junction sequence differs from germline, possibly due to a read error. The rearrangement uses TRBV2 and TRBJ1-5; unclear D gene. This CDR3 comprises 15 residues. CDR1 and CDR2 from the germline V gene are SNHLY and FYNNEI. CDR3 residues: CASREEAGAYQPQHF. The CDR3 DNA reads TGTGCCAGCAGGGAAGAGGCGGGAGCATATCAGCCCCAGCATTTT.

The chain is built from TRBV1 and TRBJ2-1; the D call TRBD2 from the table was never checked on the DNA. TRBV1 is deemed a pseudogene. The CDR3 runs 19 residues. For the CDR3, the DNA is TGCACCAGCAGCCAAGATGAGGGCGGGCTAGCGGGCAACTACAATGAGCAGTTCTTC. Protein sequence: CTSSQDEGGLAGNYNEQFF.

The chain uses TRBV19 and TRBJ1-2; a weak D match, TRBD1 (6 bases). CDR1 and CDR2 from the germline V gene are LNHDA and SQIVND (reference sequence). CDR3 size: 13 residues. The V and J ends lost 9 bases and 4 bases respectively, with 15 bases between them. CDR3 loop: CASTVQGTYGYTF. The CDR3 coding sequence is TGTGCCAGCACAGTACAGGGCACCTATGGCTACACCTTC. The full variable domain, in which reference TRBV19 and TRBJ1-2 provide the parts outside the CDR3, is DGGITQSPKYLFRKEGQNVTLSCEQNLNHDAMYWYRQDPGQGLRLIYYSQIVNDFQKGDIAEGYSVSREKKESFPLTVTSAQKNPTAFYLCASTVQGTYGYTFGSGTRLTVV.

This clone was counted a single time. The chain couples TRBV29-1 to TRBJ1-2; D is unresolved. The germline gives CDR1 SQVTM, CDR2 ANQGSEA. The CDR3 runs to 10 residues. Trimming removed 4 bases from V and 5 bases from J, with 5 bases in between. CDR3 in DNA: TGCAGCGTTGCTGGTTATGGCTACACCTTC. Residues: CSVAGYGYTF. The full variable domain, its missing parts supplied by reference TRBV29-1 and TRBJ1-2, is SAVISQKPSRDICQRGTSLTIQCQVDSQVTMMFWYRQQPGQSLTLIATANQGSEATYESGFVIDKFPISRPNLTFSTLTVSNMSPEDSSIYLCSVAGYGYTFGSGTRLTVV.

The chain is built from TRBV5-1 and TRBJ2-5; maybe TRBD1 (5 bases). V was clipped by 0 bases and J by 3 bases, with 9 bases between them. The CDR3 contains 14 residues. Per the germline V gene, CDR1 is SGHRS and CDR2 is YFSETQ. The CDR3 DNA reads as TGCGCCAGCAGCTTGGAAGGCAGGGAAGAGACCCAGTACTTC. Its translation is CASSLEGREETQYF. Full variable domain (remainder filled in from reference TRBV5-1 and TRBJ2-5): KAGVTQTPRYLIKTRGQQVTLSCSPISGHRSVSWYQQTPGQGLQFLFEYFSETQRNKGNFPGRFSGRQFSNSRSEMNVSTLELGDSALYLCASSLEGREETQYFGPGTRLLVL.